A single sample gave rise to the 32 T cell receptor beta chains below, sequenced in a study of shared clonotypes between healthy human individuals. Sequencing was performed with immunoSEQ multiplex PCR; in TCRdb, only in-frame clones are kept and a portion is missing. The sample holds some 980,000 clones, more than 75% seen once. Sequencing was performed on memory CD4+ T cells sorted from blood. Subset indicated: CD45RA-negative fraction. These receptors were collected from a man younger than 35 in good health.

CDR3 residues: CSASVEIEQFF. Written as DNA, the CDR3 is TGCAGTGCTTCCGTGGAGATTGAGCAGTTCTTC. V usage is TRBV20-1 and J usage is TRBJ2-1; D unresolved. The CDR3 length is 11 residues. CDR1 is DFQATT, CDR2 SNEGSKA, per germline (reference sequence). V was pared by 5 bases and J by 9 bases, with 11 bases between.

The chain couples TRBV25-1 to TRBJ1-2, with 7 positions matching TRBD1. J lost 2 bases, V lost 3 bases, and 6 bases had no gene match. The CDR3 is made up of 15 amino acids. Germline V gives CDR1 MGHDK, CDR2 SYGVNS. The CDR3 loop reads CASSDRQGYNYGYTF. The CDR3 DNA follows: TGTGCCAGCAGTGACCGACAGGGCTACAACTATGGCTACACCTTC.

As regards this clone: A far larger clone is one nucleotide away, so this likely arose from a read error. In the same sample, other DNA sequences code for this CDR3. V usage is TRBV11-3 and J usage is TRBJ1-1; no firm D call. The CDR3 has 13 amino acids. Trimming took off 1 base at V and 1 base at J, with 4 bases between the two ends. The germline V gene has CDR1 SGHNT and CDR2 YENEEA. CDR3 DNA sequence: TGTGCCAGCAGCTTAGGACAGAACACTGAAGCTTTCTTT. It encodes CASSLGQNTEAFF.

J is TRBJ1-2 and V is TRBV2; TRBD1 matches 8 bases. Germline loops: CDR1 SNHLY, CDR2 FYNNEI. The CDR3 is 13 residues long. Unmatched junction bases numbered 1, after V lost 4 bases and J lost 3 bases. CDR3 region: CASSATGDYGYTF. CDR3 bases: TGTGCCAGCAGTGCGACAGGGGACTATGGCTACACCTTC.

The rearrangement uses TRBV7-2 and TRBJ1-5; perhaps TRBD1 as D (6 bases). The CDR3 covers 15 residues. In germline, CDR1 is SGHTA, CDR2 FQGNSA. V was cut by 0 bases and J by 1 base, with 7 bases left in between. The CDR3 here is CASSLARGSNQPQHF. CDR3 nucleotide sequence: TGTGCCAGCAGCTTAGCGAGGGGGAGCAATCAGCCCCAGCATTTT.

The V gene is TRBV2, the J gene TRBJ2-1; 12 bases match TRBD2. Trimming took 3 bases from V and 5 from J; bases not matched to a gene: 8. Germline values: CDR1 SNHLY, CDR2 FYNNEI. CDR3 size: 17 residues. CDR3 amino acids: CASSDSGLAGTHNEQFF. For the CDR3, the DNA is TGTGCCAGCAGTGATTCCGGACTAGCGGGAACACACAATGAGCAGTTCTTC.

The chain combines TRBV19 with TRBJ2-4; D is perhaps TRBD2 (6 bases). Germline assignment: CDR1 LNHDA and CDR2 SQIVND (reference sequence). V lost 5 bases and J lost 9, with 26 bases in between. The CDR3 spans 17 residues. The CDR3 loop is CASSLSPGVSGASIQYF. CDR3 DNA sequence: TGTGCCAGTAGTTTGTCCCCTGGCGTTAGCGGTGCGAGCATTCAGTACTTC.

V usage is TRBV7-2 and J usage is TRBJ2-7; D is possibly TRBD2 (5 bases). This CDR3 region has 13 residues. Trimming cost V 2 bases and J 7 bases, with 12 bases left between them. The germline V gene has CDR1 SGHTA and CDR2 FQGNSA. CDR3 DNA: TGTGCCAGCAGCTTAAAGGTCGGGAAAGAGCAGTACTTC. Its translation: CASSLKVGKEQYF.

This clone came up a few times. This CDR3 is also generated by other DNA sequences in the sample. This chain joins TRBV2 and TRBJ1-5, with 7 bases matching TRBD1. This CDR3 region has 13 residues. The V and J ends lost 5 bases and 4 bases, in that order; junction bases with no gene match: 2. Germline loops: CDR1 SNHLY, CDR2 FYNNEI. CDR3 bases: TGTGCCAGCAGTCTACAGGGGAATCAGCCCCAGCATTTT. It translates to CASSLQGNQPQHF.

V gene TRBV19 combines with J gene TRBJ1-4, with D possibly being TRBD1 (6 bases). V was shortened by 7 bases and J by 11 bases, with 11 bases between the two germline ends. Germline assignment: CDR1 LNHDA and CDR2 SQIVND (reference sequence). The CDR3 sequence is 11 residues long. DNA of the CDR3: TGTGCCAGTACCCCGGGGGCTAAACTGTTTTTT. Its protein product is CASTPGAKLFF.

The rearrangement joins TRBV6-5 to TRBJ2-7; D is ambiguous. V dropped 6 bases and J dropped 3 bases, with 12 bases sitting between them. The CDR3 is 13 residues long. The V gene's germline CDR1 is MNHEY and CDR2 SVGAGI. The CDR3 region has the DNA TGTGCCAGCAGCCACGCGGACCTCTACGAGCAGTACTTC. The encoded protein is CASSHADLYEQYF.

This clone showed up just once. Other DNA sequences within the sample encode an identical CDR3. CDR3 sequence (DNA): TGTGCCATCAGTGACTCAGGGGGATCCTACGAGCAGTACTTC. As protein: CAISDSGGSYEQYF. This chain connects TRBV10-3 to TRBJ2-7; 7 bases fit TRBD1. This CDR3 has 14 amino acids. Germline CDR1 reads ENHRY; CDR2 reads SYGVKD. J was trimmed by 1 base and V by 3 bases; bases with no gene match: 3.

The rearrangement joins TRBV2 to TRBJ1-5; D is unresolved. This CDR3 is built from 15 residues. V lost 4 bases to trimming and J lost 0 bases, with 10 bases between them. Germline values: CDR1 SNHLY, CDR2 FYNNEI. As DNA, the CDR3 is TGTGCCAGCAGTGCGGTAGGGAATAGCAATCAGCCCCAGCATTTT. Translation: CASSAVGNSNQPQHF.

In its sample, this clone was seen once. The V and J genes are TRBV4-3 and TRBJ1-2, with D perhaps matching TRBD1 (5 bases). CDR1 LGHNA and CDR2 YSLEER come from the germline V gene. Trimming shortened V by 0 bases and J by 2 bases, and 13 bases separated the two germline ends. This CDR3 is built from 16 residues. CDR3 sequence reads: CASSQDGRAGNYGYTF. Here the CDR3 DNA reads TGCGCCAGCAGCCAAGATGGCAGGGCCGGCAACTATGGCTACACCTTC.

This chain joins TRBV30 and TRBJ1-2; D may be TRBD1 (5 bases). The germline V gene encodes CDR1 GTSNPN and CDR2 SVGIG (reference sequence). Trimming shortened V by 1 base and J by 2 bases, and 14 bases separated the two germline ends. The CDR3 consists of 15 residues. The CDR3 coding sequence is TGTGCCTGGAGTGGGGGCTGGAGCGGCAACTATGGCTACACCTTC. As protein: CAWSGGWSGNYGYTF.

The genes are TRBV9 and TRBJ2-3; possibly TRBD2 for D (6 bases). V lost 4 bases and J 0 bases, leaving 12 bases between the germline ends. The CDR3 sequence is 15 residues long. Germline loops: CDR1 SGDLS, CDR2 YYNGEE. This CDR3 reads CASSQGGGSTDTQYF. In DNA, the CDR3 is TGTGCCAGCAGCCAAGGTGGAGGGAGCACAGATACGCAGTATTTT.

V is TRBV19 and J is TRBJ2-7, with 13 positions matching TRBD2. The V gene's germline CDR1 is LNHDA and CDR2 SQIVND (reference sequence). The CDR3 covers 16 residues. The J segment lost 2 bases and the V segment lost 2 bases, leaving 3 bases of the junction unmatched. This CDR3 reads CASSIRLAGGPYEQYF. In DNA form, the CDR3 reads TGTGCCAGTAGTATACGACTAGCGGGAGGCCCCTACGAGCAGTACTTC.

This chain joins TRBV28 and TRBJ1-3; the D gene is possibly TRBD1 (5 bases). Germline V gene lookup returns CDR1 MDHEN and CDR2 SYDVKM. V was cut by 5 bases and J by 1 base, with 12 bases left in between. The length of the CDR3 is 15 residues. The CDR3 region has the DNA TGTGCCAGCAGTCCCCGGGGGGGGTCTGGAAACACCATATATTTT. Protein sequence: CASSPRGGSGNTIYF. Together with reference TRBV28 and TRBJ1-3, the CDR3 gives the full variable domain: DVKVTQSSRYLVKRTGEKVFLECVQDMDHENMFWYRQDPGLGLRLIYFSYDVKMKEKGDIPEGYSVSREKKERFSLILESASTNQTSMYLCASSPRGGSGNTIYFGEGSWLTVV.

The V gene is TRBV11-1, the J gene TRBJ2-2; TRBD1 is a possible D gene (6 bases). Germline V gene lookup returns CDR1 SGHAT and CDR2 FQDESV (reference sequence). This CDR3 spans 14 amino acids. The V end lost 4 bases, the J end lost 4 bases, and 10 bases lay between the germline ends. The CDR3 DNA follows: TGTGCCAGCAGCTCCACAGGGAGCACCGGGGAGCTGTTTTTT. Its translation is CASSSTGSTGELFF.

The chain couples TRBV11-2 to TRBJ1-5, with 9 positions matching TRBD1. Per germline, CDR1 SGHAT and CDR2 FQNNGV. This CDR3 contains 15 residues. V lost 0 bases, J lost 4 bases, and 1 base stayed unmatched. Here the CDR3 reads CASSLDGTGNQPQHF. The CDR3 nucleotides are TGTGCCAGCAGCTTAGATGGGACAGGGAATCAGCCCCAGCATTTT.

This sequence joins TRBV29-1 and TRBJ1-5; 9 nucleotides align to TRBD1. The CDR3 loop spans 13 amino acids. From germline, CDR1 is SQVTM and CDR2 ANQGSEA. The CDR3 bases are TGCAGTACAGGGGGCAATAGCAATCAGCCCCAGCATTTT. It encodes CSTGGNSNQPQHF.

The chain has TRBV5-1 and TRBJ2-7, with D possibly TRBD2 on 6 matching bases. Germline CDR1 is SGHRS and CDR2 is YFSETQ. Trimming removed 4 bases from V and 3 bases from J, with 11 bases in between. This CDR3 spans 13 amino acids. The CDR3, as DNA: TGCGCCAGCAGCGGCGGGACTGTCTACGAGCAGTACTTC. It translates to CASSGGTVYEQYF.

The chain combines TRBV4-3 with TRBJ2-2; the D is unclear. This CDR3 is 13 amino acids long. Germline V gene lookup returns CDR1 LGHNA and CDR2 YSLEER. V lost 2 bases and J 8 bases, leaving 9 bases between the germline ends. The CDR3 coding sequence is TGCGCCAGCAGCCAATCCCTGGCGGGGGAGCTGTTTTTT. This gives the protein CASSQSLAGELFF.

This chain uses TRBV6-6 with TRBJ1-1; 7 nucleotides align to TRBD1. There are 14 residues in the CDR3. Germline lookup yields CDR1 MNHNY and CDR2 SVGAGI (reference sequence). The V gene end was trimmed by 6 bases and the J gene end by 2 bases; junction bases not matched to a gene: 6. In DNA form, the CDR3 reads TGTGCCAGCAGAAGGACAGGCGCCAACACTGAAGCTTTCTTT. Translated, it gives CASRRTGANTEAFF.

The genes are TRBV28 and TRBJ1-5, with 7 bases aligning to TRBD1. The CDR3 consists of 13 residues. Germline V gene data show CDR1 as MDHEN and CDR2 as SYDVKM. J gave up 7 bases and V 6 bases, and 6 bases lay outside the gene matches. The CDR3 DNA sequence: TGTGCCAGCAGGCGACAGGGACGGCAGCCCCAGCATTTT. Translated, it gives CASRRQGRQPQHF.

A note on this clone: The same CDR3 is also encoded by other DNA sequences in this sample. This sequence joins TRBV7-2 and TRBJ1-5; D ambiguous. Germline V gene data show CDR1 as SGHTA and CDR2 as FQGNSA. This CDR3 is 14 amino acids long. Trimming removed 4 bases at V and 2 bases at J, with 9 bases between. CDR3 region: CASSSQDGNQPQHF. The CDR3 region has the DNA TGTGCCAGCAGCTCCCAGGATGGCAATCAGCCCCAGCATTTT.

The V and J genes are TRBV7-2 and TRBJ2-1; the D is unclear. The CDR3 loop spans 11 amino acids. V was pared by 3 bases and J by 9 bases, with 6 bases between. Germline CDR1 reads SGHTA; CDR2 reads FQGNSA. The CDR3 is CASSFLGEQFF. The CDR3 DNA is TGTGCCAGCAGCTTCTTGGGTGAGCAGTTCTTC.

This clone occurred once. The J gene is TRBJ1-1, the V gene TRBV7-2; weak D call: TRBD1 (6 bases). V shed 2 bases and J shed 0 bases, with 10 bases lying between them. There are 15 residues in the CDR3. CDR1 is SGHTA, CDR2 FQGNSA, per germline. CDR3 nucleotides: TGTGCCAGCAGCTTAATCGGGACATTGAACACTGAAGCTTTCTTT. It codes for CASSLIGTLNTEAFF.

DNA for the CDR3: TGTGCTAGTGGCCCACAGACAGCAGATCAGCCCCAGCATTTT. Amino acid sequence: CASGPQTADQPQHF. The chain couples TRBV12-5 to TRBJ1-5; D perhaps matches TRBD1 (5 bases). Trimming removed 6 bases from V and 5 bases from J, with 14 bases in between. The CDR3 is 14 amino acids. In germline, CDR1 is LGHNT, CDR2 FRNRAP.

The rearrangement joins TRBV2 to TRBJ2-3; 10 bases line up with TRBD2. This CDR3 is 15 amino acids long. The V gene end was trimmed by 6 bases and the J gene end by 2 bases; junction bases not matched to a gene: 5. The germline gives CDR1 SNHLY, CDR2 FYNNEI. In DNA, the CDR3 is TGTGCCAGCAGCCCCCTAGCGGGGGCCACAGATACGCAGTATTTT. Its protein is CASSPLAGATDTQYF. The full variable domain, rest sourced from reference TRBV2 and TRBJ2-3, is EPEVTQTPSHQVTQMGQEVILRCVPISNHLYFYWYRQILGQKVEFLVSFYNNEISEKSEIFDDQFSVERPDGSNFTLKIRSTKLEDSAMYFCASSPLAGATDTQYFGPGTRLTVL.

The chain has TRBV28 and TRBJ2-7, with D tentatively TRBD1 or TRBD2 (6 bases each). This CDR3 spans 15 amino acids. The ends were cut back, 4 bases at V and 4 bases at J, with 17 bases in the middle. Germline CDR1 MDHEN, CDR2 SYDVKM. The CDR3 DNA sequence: TGTGCCAGCAGTTCCTCGGGGGCCGGTTCTTACGAGCAGTACTTC. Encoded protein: CASSSSGAGSYEQYF. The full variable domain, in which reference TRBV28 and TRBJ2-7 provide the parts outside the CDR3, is DVKVTQSSRYLVKRTGEKVFLECVQDMDHENMFWYRQDPGLGLRLIYFSYDVKMKEKGDIPEGYSVSREKKERFSLILESASTNQTSMYLCASSSSGAGSYEQYFGPGTRLTVT.

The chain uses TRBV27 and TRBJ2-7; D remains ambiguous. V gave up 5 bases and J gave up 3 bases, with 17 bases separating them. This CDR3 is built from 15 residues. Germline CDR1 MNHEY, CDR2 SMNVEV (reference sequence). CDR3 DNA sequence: TGTGCCAGCAGTCCCTTAGGGTCACGGTTCTACGAGCAGTACTTC. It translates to CASSPLGSRFYEQYF.